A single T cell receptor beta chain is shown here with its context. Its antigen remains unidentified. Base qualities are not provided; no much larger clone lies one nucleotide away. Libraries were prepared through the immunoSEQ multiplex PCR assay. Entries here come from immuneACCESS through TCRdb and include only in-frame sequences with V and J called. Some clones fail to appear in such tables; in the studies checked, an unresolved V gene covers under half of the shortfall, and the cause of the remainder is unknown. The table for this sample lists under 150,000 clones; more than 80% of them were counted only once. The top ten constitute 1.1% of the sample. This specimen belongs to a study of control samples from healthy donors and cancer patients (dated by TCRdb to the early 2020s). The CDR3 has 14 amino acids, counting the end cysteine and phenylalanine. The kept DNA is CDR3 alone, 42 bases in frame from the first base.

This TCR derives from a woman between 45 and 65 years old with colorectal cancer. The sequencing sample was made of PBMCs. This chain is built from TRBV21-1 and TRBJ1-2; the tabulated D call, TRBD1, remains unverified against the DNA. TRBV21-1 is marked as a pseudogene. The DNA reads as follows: TGTGCCGGCAGCAATGTCAGGGGCGCGCATGGCTACACCTTC. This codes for CAGSNVRGAHGYTF.